This T cell receptor beta chain comes out of a study of technical replicates of blood from a few donors. Some clones are missing from TCRdb's copy, which holds only in-frame ones; the method was immunoSEQ multiplex PCR. Of about 81,000 clones listed, under 95% are singletons. This clone was observed a handful of times. Germline V gene lookup returns CDR1 SGHVS and CDR2 FNYEAQ. The CDR3 is made up of 15 amino acids. J was trimmed by 4 bases and V by 2 bases; bases with no gene match: 6. The sequenced material came from T cells isolated from PBMCs. This receptor was obtained from a human donor in good health. The genes are TRBV7-6 and TRBJ2-3; 7 bases align to TRBD2. The CDR3 sequence is CASSLKFGLADTQYF. CDR3 in DNA: TGTGCCAGCAGCTTAAAGTTTGGACTAGCAGATACGCAGTATTTT.